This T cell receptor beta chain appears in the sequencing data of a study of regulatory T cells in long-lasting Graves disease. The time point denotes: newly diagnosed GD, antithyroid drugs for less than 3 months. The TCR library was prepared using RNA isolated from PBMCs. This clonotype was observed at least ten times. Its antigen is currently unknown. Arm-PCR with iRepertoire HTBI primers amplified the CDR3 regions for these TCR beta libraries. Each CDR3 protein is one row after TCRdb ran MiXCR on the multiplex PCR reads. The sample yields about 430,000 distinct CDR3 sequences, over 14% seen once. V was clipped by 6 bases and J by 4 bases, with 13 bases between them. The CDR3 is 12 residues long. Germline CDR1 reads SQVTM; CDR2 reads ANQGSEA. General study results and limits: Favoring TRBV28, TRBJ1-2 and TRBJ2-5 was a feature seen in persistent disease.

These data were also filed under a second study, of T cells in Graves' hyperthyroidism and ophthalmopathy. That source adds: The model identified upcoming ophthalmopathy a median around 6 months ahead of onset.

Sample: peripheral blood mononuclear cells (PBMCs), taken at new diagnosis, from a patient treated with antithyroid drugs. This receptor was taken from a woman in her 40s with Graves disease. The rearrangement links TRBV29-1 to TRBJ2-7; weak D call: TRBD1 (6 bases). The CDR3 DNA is TGCAGCGTCCAGGCCAGGGGTTACGAGCAGTACTTC. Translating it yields CSVQARGYEQYF.